The clone carrying this T cell receptor beta chain was counted ten times or more. CDR3 length: 15 residues. V gave up 2 bases and J gave up 7 bases; unmatched junction bases: 7. The germline V gene encodes CDR1 SGHRS and CDR2 YFSETQ. This sample was included in a study of beta chain features in type 1 diabetes. The investigators reverse transcribed all of the isolated RNA, so they sequenced expressed TCRB transcripts. Data came from immunoSEQ multiplex PCR; TCRdb stores just in-frame clones and leaves some out. The table includes under 350,000 clones, around 7.3% detected once. The rearrangement uses TRBV5-1 and TRBJ2-1; 9 bases map to TRBD1. The source material was central memory CD4+ T cells from blood. The TCR comes from a young woman in good health. The CDR3 reads CASSLTGGAVNEQFF. Here the CDR3 DNA reads TGCGCCAGCAGCTTAACAGGGGGCGCGGTTAATGAGCAGTTCTTC.